The 29 T cell receptor beta chains below were found in one sample sequenced in a study of OX40 agonist ivuxolimab in advanced cancers. This table comes from immunoSEQ multiplex PCR, and its TCRdb copy is limited to in-frame clones, with some not included. The top ten hold 0.75% to 0.9% of the sample, which has fewer than 90,000 clones, 88% seen once. The sample was CD4+ or CD8+ T cells sorted from blood, taken in a trial of the OX40 agonist ivuxolimab. The receptors originated from an adult with an advanced solid tumor such as melanoma, head and neck, liver or kidney cancer.

A few counts support this clone. The junction differs from germline at one of its ends, possibly a read error. V and J are TRBV5-5 and TRBJ2-5, with D tentatively TRBD1 (5 bases). Looked up from germline, CDR1 is SGHKS and CDR2 is YYEKEE (reference sequence). This CDR3 is 15 amino acids long. CDR3 sequence: CASSFQGKHQETQYF. DNA for the CDR3: TGTGCCAGCAGCTTCCAGGGAAAGCACCAGGAGACCCAGTACTTC.

The rearrangement uses TRBV27 and TRBJ2-7; 14 bases line up with TRBD2. CDR3 size: 23 residues. After removal of 3 bases from V and 0 bases from J, the junction contained 22 bases not matched to a gene. Germline CDR1 is MNHEY and CDR2 is SMNVEV (reference sequence). The CDR3 DNA follows: TGTGCCAGCAGTTTCCCCGGGACAGGGGGCGCGACTAGCGGGAGGGCCCGCTCCTACGAGCAGTACTTC. Residues: CASSFPGTGGATSGRARSYEQYF.

This chain uses TRBV4-2 with TRBJ1-5; D not certain. The CDR3 is 13 residues long. Deletions cut 4 bases from V and 5 bases from J, with 9 bases between. Germline-derived CDR1 and CDR2 are LGHNA and YNFKEQ. CDR3 loop: CASSPGFDQPQHF. The CDR3 DNA follows: TGTGCCAGCAGCCCCGGATTCGATCAGCCCCAGCATTTT.

The V call is TRBV5-4, the J call TRBJ2-1, with D unclear. Trimming took off 0 bases at V and 10 bases at J, with 8 bases between the two ends. Germline V gives CDR1 SGHNT, CDR2 YYREEE (reference sequence). This CDR3 is 12 amino acids long. CDR3 nucleotide sequence: TGTGCCAGCAGCTTGGGGGTTGTAGAGCAGTTCTTC. It is translated as CASSLGVVEQFF.

This chain joins TRBV18 and TRBJ1-1, with 7 bases fitting TRBD1. The CDR3 is 13 amino acids. The junction had 4 bases not matched to a gene; V was cut back by 6 bases and J by 3 bases. CDR1 is KGHSH, CDR2 LQKENI, per germline. The CDR3 sequence: CASSLGQDTEAFF. CDR3 sequence (DNA): TGTGCCAGCTCCCTTGGACAGGACACTGAAGCTTTCTTT.

This clone was seen a handful of times. Written as DNA, the CDR3 is TGCGCCAGCAGCCAAGTCCAGGGGGATCAGCCCCAGCATTTT. This translates into CASSQVQGDQPQHF. J is TRBJ1-5 and V is TRBV4-1, with TRBD1 matching over 7 bases. J was trimmed by 5 bases and V by 1 base; bases with no gene match: 2. Germline V gene data show CDR1 as MGHRA and CDR2 as YSYEKL. This CDR3 has 14 amino acids.

This chain uses TRBV5-6 with TRBJ2-7; D is ambiguous. Trimming cost V 4 bases and J 1 base, with 12 bases left between them. The CDR3 length is 14 residues. CDR1 SGHDT and CDR2 YYEEEE come from the germline V gene. CDR3 in DNA: TGTGCCAGCAGCCCTGGGCCTGGATCCTACGAGCAGTACTTC. Translation: CASSPGPGSYEQYF.

V and J are TRBV18 and TRBJ1-2; D unresolved. This CDR3 comprises 15 residues. V lost 1 base, J lost 2 bases, and 11 bases lay in between. CDR1 and CDR2 (germline): KGHSH, LQKENI. CDR3 region: CASSPQALGNYGYTF. DNA of the CDR3: TGTGCCAGCTCACCACAAGCCCTCGGCAACTATGGCTACACCTTC.

V gene TRBV28 combines with J gene TRBJ1-5; no definite D call. V lost 6 bases to trimming and J lost 7 bases, with 7 bases between them. The CDR3 length is 11 residues. Germline V gene lookup returns CDR1 MDHEN and CDR2 SYDVKM. The CDR3 here is CASRGRQPQHF. The CDR3 nucleotides read TGTGCCAGCAGAGGACGGCAGCCCCAGCATTTT.

V is TRBV7-8 and J is TRBJ2-3; tentative D call: TRBD1 (6 bases). V was trimmed by 1 base and J by 7 bases, leaving 15 bases between them. In germline, CDR1 is SGHVS, CDR2 FQNEAQ. CDR3 length: 15 amino acids. The chain's CDR3 is CASSLDGTDSNTQYF. CDR3 in DNA: TGTGCCAGCAGCTTAGACGGGACGGACAGCAATACGCAGTATTTT.

This clone has only a few counts. The CDR3 DNA is TGTGCCACCAGCAGATCCCTTAATCAGCCCCAGCATTTT. Translation gives CATSRSLNQPQHF. The chain couples TRBV15 to TRBJ1-5; D is uncertain. Trimming shortened V by 2 bases and J by 4 bases, and 6 bases separated the two germline ends. The CDR3 loop spans 13 amino acids. Germline V CDR1 and CDR2: LNHNV, YYDKDF (reference sequence).

CDR3 nucleotide sequence: TGTGCCAGTAGTACTACGGGACTCTCTGGGGCCAACGTCCTGACTTTC. The encoded protein is CASSTTGLSGANVLTF. The chain is built from TRBV19 and TRBJ2-6, with D possibly matching TRBD2 (6 bases). V lost 4 bases to trimming and J lost 0 bases, with 10 bases between them. Germline V gene lookup returns CDR1 LNHDA and CDR2 SQIVND (reference sequence). The CDR3 spans 16 residues.

The V gene is TRBV7-8, the J gene TRBJ2-5; no clear D. CDR1 and CDR2 (germline): SGHVS, FQNEAQ. Trimming took off 0 bases at V and 7 bases at J, with 6 bases between the two ends. This CDR3 is built from 12 residues. The CDR3 spells CASSLALGTQYF. The CDR3 DNA is TGTGCCAGCAGCTTAGCGTTGGGGACCCAGTACTTC.

The chain couples TRBV5-1 to TRBJ2-1, with D unclear. V was clipped by 0 bases and J by 6 bases, with 7 bases between them. This CDR3 contains 13 residues. Germline lookup yields CDR1 SGHRS and CDR2 YFSETQ. The CDR3 is CASSLVVGNEQFF. The DNA of the CDR3 is TGCGCCAGCAGCTTGGTGGTAGGCAATGAGCAGTTCTTC. Using reference TRBV5-1 and TRBJ2-1 for the parts outside the CDR3, the full variable domain is KAGVTQTPRYLIKTRGQQVTLSCSPISGHRSVSWYQQTPGQGLQFLFEYFSETQRNKGNFPGRFSGRQFSNSRSEMNVSTLELGDSALYLCASSLVVGNEQFFGPGTRLTVL.

This chain joins TRBV10-3 and TRBJ2-1, with 11 bases identical to TRBD2. CDR1 and CDR2 (germline): ENHRY, SYGVKD. The CDR3 consists of 15 residues. The V gene end was trimmed by 7 bases and the J gene end by 4 bases; junction bases not matched to a gene: 6. CDR3 in amino acids: CAITATSGNYNEQFF. The CDR3 DNA reads as TGTGCCATCACCGCGACTAGCGGGAATTACAATGAGCAGTTCTTC.

This clone was counted a few times. This chain connects TRBV9 to TRBJ1-2; 10 nucleotides align to TRBD1. Germline V lookup: CDR1 SGDLS, CDR2 YYNGEE. Germline trimming cut 2 bases from V and 6 bases from J; bases unmatched to any gene: 10. The CDR3 has 16 amino acids. CDR3 sequence reads: CASSVTGGTGVNGYTF. CDR3 DNA sequence: TGTGCCAGCAGCGTCACCGGGGGGACAGGGGTCAATGGCTACACCTTC. Using reference TRBV9 and TRBJ1-2 for the parts outside the CDR3, the full variable domain is DSGVTQTPKHLITATGQRVTLRCSPRSGDLSVYWYQQSLDQGLQFLIQYYNGEERAKGNILERFSAQQFPDLHSELNLSSLELGDSALYFCASSVTGGTGVNGYTFGSGTRLTVV.

The V and J genes are TRBV28 and TRBJ1-4, with TRBD1 as a possible D gene (5 bases). Per the germline V gene, CDR1 is MDHEN and CDR2 is SYDVKM. Between the trimmed V and J ends, which lost 6 bases and 3 bases, there was a span of 14 bases. The CDR3 spans 15 residues. The CDR3 region has the DNA TGTGCCAGCAGCCAAGCAGGGTTGCCTAATGAAAAACTGTTTTTT. This encodes CASSQAGLPNEKLFF.

The chain employs TRBV28 and TRBJ2-7, with 11 bases fitting TRBD2. Trimming removed 5 bases from V and 2 bases from J; junction bases left unmatched: 5. This CDR3 region has 15 residues. From germline, CDR1 is MDHEN and CDR2 SYDVKM. In nucleotides, the CDR3 is TGTGCCAGCAGTACACCTAGCGGGGGGACCTACGAGCAGTACTTC. It translates to CASSTPSGGTYEQYF.

The chain recombines TRBV13 with TRBJ2-7; a weak D match, TRBD2 (6 bases). Germline loops: CDR1 PRHDT, CDR2 FYEKMQ (reference sequence). V shed 1 base and J shed 2 bases, with 21 bases lying between them. This CDR3 is 18 amino acids long. Here the CDR3 reads CASSLDRLAANRPYEQYF. CDR3 in DNA: TGTGCCAGCAGCTTAGATCGGTTAGCGGCGAATCGACCCTACGAGCAGTACTTC.

This rearrangement joins TRBV11-3 to TRBJ2-7; TRBD2 matches 11 bases. With V trimmed by 3 bases and J by 2 bases, 3 bases remained unmatched. CDR3 size: 15 residues. Germline values: CDR1 SGHNT, CDR2 YENEEA. CDR3 sequence (DNA): TGTGCCAGCAGCTTTGCTAGCGGGGGGACCTACGAGCAGTACTTC. It yields the protein CASSFASGGTYEQYF.

The chain carries TRBV28 and TRBJ2-3; no definite D call. The CDR3 totals 12 residues. Germline loops: CDR1 MDHEN, CDR2 SYDVKM. Between the trimmed V and J ends, which lost 6 bases and 0 bases, there was a span of 4 bases. The CDR3 spells CASSRSTDTQYF. The CDR3 DNA is TGTGCCAGCAGCCGGAGCACAGATACGCAGTATTTT.

The J gene is TRBJ1-5, the V gene TRBV10-3, with TRBD1 matching 7 bases. V gave up 0 bases and J gave up 0 bases; unmatched junction bases: 8. The CDR3 is made up of 18 amino acids. The germline gives CDR1 ENHRY, CDR2 SYGVKD. For the CDR3, the DNA is TGTGCCATCAGTGAGTCGAAGGTGGGACAGAATAGCAATCAGCCCCAGCATTTT. Its translation is CAISESKVGQNSNQPQHF.

This clone appeared a single time. The V and J genes are TRBV5-1 and TRBJ1-4; D is perhaps TRBD1 (6 bases). CDR3 length: 14 amino acids. The germline V and J ends were trimmed by 4 bases and 4 bases, with 11 bases remaining between them. Germline CDR1 is SGHRS and CDR2 is YFSETQ. The CDR3 loop is CASSGQQGNEKLFF. For the CDR3, the DNA is TGCGCCAGCAGCGGGCAACAGGGTAATGAAAAACTGTTTTTT.

The gene calls are TRBV7-9 and TRBJ2-1; 8 bases map to TRBD1. Germline CDR1 and CDR2: SEHNR and FQNEAQ (reference sequence). The CDR3 runs 15 residues. The J segment lost 1 base and the V segment lost 4 bases, leaving 3 bases of the junction unmatched. For the CDR3, the DNA is TGTGCCAGCAGCTCAACAGGGGGGTCCTACAATGAGCAGTTCTTC. This codes for CASSSTGGSYNEQFF.

V usage is TRBV7-8 and J usage is TRBJ2-3, with 8 bases fitting TRBD1. The CDR3 consists of 14 residues. Per germline, CDR1 SGHVS and CDR2 FQNEAQ. With V trimmed by 5 bases and J by 5 bases, 6 bases remained unmatched. The CDR3 region is CASSPGQGRDTQYF. The CDR3 bases are TGTGCCAGCAGCCCCGGACAGGGCCGAGATACGCAGTATTTT.

CDR3 coding DNA: TGTGCCAGCAGCGTAGACCGGATAAGCAATGAGCAGTTCTTC. Translating it yields CASSVDRISNEQFF. The chain couples TRBV7-2 to TRBJ2-1; D ambiguous. Germline lookup yields CDR1 SGHTA and CDR2 FQGNSA. V gave up 5 bases and J gave up 6 bases, with 14 bases separating them. CDR3 length equals 14 residues.

This clone has just one count. The chain recombines TRBV7-9 with TRBJ2-7; a weak D match, TRBD2 (6 bases). Germline V gene data show CDR1 as SEHNR and CDR2 as FQNEAQ (reference sequence). Trimming left V 3 bases short and J 6 bases short, with 15 bases between. The CDR3 totals 14 residues. CDR3 DNA: TGTGCCAGCAGCTTGGGGGGTAGAACTGGCGAGCAGTACTTC. It is translated as CASSLGGRTGEQYF.

This rearrangement joins TRBV4-3 to TRBJ2-7; the D gene is possibly TRBD2 (6 bases). CDR1 is LGHNA, CDR2 YSLEER, per germline. V shed 1 base and J shed 3 bases, with 19 bases lying between them. This CDR3 contains 17 residues. CDR3 nucleotides: TGCGCCAGCAGCCAAGCCCTAGGAGGGGCGGACTTCTACGAGCAGTACTTC. Amino acids: CASSQALGGADFYEQYF.

The chain links TRBV19 to TRBJ2-7; TRBD1 aligns across 8 bases. V trimming: 3 bases; J trimming: 6 bases; junction bases outside the gene matches: 7. The CDR3 is 14 amino acids. Germline CDR1 LNHDA, CDR2 SQIVND (reference sequence). The chain's CDR3 is CASSITGGRLEQYF. The CDR3 coding sequence is TGTGCCAGTAGTATCACAGGGGGGCGTCTCGAGCAGTACTTC.